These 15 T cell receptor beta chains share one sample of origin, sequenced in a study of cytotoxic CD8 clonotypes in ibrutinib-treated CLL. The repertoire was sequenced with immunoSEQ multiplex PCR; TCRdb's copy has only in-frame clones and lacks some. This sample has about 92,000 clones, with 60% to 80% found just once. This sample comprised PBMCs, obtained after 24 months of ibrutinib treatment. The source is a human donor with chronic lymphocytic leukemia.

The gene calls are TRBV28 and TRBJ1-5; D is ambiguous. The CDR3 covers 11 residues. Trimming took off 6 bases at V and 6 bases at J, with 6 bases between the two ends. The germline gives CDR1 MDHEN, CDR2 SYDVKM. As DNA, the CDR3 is TGTGCCAGCAGGAACAGTCAGCCCCAGCATTTT. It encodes CASRNSQPQHF.

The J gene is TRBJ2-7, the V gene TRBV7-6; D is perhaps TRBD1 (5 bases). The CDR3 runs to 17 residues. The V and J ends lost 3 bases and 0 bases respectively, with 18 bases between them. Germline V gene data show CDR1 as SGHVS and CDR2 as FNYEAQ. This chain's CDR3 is CASSLGPTGTSSYEQYF. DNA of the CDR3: TGTGCCAGCAGCTTGGGGCCCACAGGAACGAGCTCCTACGAGCAGTACTTC.

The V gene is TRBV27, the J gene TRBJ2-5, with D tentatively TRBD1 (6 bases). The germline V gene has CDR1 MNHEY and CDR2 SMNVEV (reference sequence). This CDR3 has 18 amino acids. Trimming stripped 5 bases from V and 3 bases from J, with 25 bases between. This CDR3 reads CASSGHRVIIPPKETQYF. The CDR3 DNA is TGTGCCAGCAGTGGTCACAGGGTCATCATCCCCCCCAAAGAGACCCAGTACTTC.

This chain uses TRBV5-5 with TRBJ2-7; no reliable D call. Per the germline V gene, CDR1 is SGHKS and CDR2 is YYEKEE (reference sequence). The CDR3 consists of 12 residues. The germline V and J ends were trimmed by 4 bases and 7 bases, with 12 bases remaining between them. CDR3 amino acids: CASSTASAEQYF. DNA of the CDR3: TGTGCCAGCAGCACCGCATCGGCGGAGCAGTACTTC.

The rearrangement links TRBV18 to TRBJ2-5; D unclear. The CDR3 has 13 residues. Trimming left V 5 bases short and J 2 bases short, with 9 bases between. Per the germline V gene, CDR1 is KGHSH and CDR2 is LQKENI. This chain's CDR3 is CASSSSRQETQYF. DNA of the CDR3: TGTGCCAGCTCATCGTCTAGACAAGAGACCCAGTACTTC.

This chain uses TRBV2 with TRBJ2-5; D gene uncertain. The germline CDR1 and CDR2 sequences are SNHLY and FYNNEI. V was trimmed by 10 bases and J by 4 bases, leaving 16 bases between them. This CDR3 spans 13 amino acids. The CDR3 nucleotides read TGTGCCAACAAATTAAGATTGGGAGAGACCCAGTACTTC. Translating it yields CANKLRLGETQYF. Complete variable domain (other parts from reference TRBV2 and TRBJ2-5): EPEVTQTPSHQVTQMGQEVILRCVPISNHLYFYWYRQILGQKVEFLVSFYNNEISEKSEIFDDQFSVERPDGSNFTLKIRSTKLEDSAMYFCANKLRLGETQYFGPGTRLLVL.

CDR3 coding DNA: TGTGCCAGCAGTGGGGTGATGAACACTGAAGCTTTCTTT. It is translated as CASSGVMNTEAFF. The V call is TRBV6-1, the J call TRBJ1-1; D gene uncertain. The CDR3 is made up of 13 amino acids. Germline CDR1 MNHNS, CDR2 SASEGT. Trimming removed 4 bases at V and 0 bases at J, with 6 bases between.

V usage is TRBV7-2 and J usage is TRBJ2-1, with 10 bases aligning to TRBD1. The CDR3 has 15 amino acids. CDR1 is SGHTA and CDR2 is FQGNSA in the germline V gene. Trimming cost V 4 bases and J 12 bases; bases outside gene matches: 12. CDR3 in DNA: TGTGCCAGCAGCTCGACCCCCGGGACAGGGGCATGGCAGTTCTTC. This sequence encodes CASSSTPGTGAWQFF.

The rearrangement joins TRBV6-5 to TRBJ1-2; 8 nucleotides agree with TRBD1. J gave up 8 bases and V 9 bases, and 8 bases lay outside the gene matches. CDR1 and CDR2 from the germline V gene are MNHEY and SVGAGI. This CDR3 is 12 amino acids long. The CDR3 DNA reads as TGTGCCAGTTCAGGGGGCGCAAAAGGCTACACCTTC. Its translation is CASSGGAKGYTF.

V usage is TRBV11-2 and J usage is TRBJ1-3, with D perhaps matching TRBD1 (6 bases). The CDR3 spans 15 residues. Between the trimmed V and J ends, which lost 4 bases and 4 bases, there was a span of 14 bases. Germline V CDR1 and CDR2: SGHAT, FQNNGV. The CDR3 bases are TGTGCCAGCAGCTCAACAGGGACGCGAGGAAACACCATATATTTT. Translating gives CASSSTGTRGNTIYF.

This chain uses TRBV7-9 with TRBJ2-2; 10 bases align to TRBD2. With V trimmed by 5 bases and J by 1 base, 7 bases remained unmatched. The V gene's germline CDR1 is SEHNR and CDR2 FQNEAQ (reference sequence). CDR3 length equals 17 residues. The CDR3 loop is CASSMTSGLKNTGELFF. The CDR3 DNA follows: TGTGCCAGCAGCATGACTAGCGGGCTTAAGAACACCGGGGAGCTGTTTTTT.

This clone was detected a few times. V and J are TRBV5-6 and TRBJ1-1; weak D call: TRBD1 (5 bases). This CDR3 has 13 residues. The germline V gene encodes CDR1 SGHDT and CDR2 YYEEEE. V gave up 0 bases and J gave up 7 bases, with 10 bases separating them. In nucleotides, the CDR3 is TGTGCCAGCAGCTTGGTTATGACAGTTGAAGCTTTCTTT. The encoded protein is CASSLVMTVEAFF. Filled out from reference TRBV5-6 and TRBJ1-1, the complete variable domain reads DAGVTQSPTHLIKTRGQQVTLRCSPKSGHDTVSWYQQALGQGPQFIFQYYEEEERQRGNFPDRFSGHQFPNYSSELNVNALLLGDSALYLCASSLVMTVEAFFGQGTRLTVV.

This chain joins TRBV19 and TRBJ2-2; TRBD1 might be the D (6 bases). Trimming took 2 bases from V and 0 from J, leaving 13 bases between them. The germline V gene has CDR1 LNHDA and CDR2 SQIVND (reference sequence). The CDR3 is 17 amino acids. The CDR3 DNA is TGTGCCAGTAGTATACACAGGGCGTCGCCGAACACCGGGGAGCTGTTTTTT. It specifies CASSIHRASPNTGELFF.

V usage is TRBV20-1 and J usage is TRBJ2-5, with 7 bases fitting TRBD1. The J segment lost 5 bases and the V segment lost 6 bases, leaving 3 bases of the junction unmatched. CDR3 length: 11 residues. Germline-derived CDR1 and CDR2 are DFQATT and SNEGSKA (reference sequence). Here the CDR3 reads CSAGGRETQYF. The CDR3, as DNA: TGCAGTGCAGGGGGCCGGGAGACCCAGTACTTC.

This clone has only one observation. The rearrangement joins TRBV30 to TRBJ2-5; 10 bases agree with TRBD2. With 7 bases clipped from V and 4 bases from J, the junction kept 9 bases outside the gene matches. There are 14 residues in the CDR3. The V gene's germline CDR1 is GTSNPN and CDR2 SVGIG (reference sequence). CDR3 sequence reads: CAFAAGGSVETQYF. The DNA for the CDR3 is TGTGCCTTCGCAGCGGGAGGGTCTGTAGAGACCCAGTACTTC. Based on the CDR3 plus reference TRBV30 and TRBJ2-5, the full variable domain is SQTIHQWPATLVQPVGSPLSLECTVEGTSNPNLYWYRQAAGRGLQLLFYSVGIGQISSEVPQNLSASRPQDRQFILSSKKLLLSDSGFYLCAFAAGGSVETQYFGPGTRLLVL.